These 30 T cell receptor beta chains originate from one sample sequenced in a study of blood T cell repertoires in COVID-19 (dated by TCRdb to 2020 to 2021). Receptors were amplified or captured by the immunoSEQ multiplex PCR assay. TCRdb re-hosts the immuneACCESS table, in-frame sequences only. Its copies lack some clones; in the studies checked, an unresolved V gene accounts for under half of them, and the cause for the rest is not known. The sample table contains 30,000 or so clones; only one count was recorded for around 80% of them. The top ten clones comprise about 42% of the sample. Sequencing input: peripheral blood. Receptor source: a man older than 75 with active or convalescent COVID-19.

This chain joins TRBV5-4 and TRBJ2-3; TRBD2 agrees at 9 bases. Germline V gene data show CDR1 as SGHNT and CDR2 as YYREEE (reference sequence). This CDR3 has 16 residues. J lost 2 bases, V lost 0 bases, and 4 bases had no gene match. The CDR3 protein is CASSLDAGGTTDTQYF. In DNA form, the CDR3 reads TGTGCCAGCAGCTTGGACGCGGGAGGGACCACAGATACGCAGTATTTT.

The CDR3 bases are TGTGCCAGCTCGCAGGGGGCAGGTGAAAAACTGTTTTTT. It encodes CASSQGAGEKLFF. V is TRBV18 and J is TRBJ1-4; 8 positions agree with TRBD1. Germline V gives CDR1 KGHSH, CDR2 LQKENI. The trim removed 6 bases at V and 7 bases at J, leaving 4 bases unmatched. The CDR3 length is 13 residues.

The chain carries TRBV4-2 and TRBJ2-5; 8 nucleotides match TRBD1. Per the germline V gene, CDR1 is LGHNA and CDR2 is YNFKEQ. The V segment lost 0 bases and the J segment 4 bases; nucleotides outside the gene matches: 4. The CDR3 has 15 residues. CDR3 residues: CASSQDGQGTETQYF. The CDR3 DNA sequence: TGTGCCAGCAGCCAAGATGGACAGGGAACAGAGACCCAGTACTTC.

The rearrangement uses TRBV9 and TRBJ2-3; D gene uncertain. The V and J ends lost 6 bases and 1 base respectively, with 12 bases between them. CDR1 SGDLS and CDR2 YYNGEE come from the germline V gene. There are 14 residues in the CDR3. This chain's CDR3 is CASTPERRTDTQYF. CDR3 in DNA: TGTGCCAGCACCCCCGAGCGACGCACAGATACGCAGTATTTT.

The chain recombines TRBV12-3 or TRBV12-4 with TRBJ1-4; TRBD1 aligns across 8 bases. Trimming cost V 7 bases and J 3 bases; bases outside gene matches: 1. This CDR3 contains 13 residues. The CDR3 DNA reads TGTGCCAGCAAACAGGGGGCTAATGAAAAACTGTTTTTT. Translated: CASKQGANEKLFF.

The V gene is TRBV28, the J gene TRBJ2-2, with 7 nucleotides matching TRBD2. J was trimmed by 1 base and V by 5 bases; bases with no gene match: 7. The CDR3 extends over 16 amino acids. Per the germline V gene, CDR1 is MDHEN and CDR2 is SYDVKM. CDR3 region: CASSPPAGRNTGELFF. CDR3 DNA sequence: TGTGCCAGCAGTCCGCCAGCGGGGAGGAACACCGGGGAGCTGTTTTTT.

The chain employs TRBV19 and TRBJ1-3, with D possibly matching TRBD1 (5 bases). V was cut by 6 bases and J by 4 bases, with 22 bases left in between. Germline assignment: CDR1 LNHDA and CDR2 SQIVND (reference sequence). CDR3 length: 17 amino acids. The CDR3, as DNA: TGTGCCAGTAGAATTGGGAGGGGAGTTGCCTTAGGAAACACCATATATTTT. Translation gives CASRIGRGVALGNTIYF.

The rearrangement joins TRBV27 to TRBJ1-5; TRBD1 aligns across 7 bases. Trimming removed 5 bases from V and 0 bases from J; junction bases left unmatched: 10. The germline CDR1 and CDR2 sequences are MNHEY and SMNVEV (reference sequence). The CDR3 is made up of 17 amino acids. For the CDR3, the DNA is TGTGCCAGCAGTCCGGGGACAGCAGCCCCTAGCAATCAGCCCCAGCATTTT. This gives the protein CASSPGTAAPSNQPQHF.

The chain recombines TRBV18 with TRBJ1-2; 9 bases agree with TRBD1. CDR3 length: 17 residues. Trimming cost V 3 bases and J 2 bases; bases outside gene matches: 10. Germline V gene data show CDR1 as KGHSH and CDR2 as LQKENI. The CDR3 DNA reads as TGTGCCAGCTCACCCGCGATACAGGGGGCGATGAACTATGGCTACACCTTC. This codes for CASSPAIQGAMNYGYTF.

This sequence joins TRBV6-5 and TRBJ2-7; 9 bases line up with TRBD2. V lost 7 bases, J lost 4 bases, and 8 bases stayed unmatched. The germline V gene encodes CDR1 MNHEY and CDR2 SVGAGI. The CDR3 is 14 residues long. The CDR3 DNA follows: TGTGCCAGCACCCCAAGCGGGAGGTTTTACGAGCAGTACTTC. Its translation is CASTPSGRFYEQYF.

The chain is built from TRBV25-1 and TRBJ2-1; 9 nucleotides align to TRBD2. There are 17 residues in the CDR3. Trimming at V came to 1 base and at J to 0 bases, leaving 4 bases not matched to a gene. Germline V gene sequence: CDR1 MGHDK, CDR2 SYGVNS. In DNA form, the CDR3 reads TGTGCCAGCAGTGAATTGGGCGGGAGGGCCTCCTACAATGAGCAGTTCTTC. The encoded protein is CASSELGGRASYNEQFF.

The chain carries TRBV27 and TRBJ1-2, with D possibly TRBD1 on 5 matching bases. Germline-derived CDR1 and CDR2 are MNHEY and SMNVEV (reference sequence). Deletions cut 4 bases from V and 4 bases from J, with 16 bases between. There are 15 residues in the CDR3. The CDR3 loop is CASSSSREGAYGYTF. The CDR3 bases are TGTGCCAGCAGTTCAAGCAGGGAAGGCGCCTATGGCTACACCTTC.

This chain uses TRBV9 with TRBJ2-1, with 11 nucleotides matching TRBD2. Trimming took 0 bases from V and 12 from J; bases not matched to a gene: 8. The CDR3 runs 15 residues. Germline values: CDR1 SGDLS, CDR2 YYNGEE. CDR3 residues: CASSVDTAGLAAQFF. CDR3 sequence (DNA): TGTGCCAGCAGCGTAGATACCGCGGGACTAGCGGCGCAGTTCTTC.

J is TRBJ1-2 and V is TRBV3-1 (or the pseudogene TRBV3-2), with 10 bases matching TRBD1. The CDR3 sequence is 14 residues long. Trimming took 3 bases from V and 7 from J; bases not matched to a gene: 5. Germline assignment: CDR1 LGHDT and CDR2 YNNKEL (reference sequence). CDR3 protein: CASSHRDRGIGYTF. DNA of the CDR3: TGTGCCAGCAGCCACCGGGACAGGGGTATTGGCTACACCTTC.

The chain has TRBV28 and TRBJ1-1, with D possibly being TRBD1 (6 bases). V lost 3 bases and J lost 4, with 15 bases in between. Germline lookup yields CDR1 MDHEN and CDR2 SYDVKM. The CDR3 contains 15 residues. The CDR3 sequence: CASSLGAGEITEAFF. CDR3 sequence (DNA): TGTGCCAGCAGTTTGGGGGCAGGGGAGATCACTGAAGCTTTCTTT.

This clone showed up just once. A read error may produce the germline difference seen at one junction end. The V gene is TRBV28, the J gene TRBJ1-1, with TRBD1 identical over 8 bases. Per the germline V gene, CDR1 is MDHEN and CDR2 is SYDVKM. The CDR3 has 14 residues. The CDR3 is CVSYSGQANTEAFF. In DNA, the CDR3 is TGTGTCAGCTACTCGGGACAGGCGAACACTGAAGCTTTCTTT.

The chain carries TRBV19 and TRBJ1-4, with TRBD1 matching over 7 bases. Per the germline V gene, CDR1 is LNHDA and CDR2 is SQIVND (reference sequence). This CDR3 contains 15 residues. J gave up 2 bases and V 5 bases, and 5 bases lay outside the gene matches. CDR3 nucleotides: TGTGCCAGTAGTGAGACAGGGACCACTAATGAAAAACTGTTTTTT. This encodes CASSETGTTNEKLFF.

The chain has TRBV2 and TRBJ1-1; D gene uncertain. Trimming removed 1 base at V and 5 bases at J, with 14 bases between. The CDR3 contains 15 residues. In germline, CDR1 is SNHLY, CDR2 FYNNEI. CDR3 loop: CASSEGVPAGTEAFF. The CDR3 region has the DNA TGTGCCAGCAGTGAAGGCGTCCCGGCAGGTACTGAAGCTTTCTTT.

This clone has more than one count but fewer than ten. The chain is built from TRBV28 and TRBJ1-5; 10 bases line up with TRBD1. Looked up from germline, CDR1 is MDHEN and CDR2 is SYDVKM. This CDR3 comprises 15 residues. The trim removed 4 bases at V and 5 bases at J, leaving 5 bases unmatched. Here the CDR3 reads CASSSGQGVDQPQHF. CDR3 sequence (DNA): TGTGCCAGCAGTTCAGGACAGGGGGTAGATCAGCCCCAGCATTTT.

This chain's CDR3 is CASSLWTSGLSDTQYF. As DNA, the CDR3 is TGTGCCAGCAGCTTATGGACTAGCGGGCTGTCAGATACGCAGTATTTT. The gene calls are TRBV7-3 and TRBJ2-3; 11 bases are shared with TRBD2. The J segment lost 4 bases and the V segment lost 2 bases, leaving 5 bases of the junction unmatched. Germline V gene data show CDR1 as SGHTA and CDR2 as FQGTGA. The CDR3 sequence is 16 residues long.

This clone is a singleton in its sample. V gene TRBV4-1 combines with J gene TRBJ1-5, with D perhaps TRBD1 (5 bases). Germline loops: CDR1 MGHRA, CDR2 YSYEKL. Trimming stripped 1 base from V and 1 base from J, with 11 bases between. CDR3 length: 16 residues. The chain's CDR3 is CASSQVPQGSNQPQHF. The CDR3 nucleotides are TGCGCCAGCAGCCAAGTCCCCCAGGGAAGCAATCAGCCCCAGCATTTT.

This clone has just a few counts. CDR3 region: CASSFGGQGNEKLFF. The CDR3 coding sequence is TGTGCCAGCAGTTTTGGGGGACAGGGCAATGAAAAACTGTTTTTT. The chain couples TRBV28 to TRBJ1-4; 9 nucleotides match TRBD1. Trimming cost V 3 bases and J 5 bases; bases outside gene matches: 4. The CDR3 spans 15 residues. Germline V gene data show CDR1 as MDHEN and CDR2 as SYDVKM.

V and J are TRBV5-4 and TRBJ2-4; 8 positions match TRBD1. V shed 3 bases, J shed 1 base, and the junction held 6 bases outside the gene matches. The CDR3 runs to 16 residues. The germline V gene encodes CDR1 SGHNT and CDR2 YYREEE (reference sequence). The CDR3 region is CASSSSRDRAKNIQYF. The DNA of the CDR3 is TGTGCCAGCAGCTCGTCCCGGGACAGGGCCAAAAACATTCAGTACTTC. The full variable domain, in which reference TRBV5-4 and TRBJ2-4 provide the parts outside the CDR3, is ETGVTQSPTHLIKTRGQQVTLRCSSQSGHNTVSWYQQALGQGPQFIFQYYREEENGRGNFPPRFSGLQFPNYSSELNVNALELDDSALYLCASSSSRDRAKNIQYFGAGTRLSVL.

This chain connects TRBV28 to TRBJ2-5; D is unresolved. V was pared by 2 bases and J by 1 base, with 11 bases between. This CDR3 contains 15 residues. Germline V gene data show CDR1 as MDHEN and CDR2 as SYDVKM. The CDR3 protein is CASSLADEVQETQYF. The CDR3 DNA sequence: TGTGCCAGCAGTTTAGCGGATGAGGTCCAAGAGACCCAGTACTTC.

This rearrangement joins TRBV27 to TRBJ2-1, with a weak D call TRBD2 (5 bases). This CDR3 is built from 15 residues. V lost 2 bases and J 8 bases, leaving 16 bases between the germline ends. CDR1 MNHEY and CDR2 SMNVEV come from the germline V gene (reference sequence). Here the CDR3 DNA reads TGTGCCAGCAGTTTAGTGGGATCAGCGGCGCATGAGCAGTTCTTC. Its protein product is CASSLVGSAAHEQFF.

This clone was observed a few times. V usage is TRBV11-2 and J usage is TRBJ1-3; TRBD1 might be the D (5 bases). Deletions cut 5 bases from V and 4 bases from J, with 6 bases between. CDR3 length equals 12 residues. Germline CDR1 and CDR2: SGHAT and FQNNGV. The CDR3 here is CASSRQGNTIYF. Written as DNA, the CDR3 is TGTGCCAGCAGCCGACAGGGAAACACCATATATTTT. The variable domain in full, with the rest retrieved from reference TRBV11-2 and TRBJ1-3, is EAGVAQSPRYKIIEKRQSVAFWCNPISGHATLYWYQQILGQGPKLLIQFQNNGVVDDSQLPKDRFSAERLKGVDSTLKIQPAKLEDSAVYLCASSRQGNTIYFGEGSWLTVV.

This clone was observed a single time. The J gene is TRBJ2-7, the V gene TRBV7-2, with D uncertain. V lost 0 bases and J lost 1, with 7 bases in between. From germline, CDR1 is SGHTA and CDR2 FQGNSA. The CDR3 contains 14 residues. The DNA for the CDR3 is TGTGCCAGCAGCTTAGCGCAACAGTCCTACGAGCAGTACTTC. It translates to CASSLAQQSYEQYF. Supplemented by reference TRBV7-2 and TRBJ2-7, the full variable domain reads GAGVSQSPSNKVTEKGKDVELRCDPISGHTALYWYRQSLGQGLEFLIYFQGNSAPDKSGLPSDRFSAERTGGSVSTLTIQRTQQEDSAVYLCASSLAQQSYEQYFGPGTRLTVT.

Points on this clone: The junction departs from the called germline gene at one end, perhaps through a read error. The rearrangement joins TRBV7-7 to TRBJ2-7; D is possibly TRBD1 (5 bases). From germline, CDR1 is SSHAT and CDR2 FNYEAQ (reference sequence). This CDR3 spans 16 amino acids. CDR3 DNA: TGTGCTAGCAGCTTAGTTTCTGTCAGGGACTCCTACGAGCAGTACTTC. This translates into CASSLVSVRDSYEQYF.

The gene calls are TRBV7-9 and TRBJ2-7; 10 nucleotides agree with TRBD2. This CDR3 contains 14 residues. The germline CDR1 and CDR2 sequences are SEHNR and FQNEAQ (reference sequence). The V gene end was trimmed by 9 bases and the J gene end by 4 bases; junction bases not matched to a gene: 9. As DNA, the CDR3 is TGTGCCAGTAGTAGGGGTAGCGGGAGGTACGAGCAGTACTTC. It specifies CASSRGSGRYEQYF.

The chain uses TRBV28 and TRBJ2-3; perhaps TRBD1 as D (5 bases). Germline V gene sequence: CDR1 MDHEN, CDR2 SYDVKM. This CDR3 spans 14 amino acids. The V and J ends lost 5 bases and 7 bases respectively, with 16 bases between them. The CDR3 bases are TGTGCCAGCAGTCCCGACAGCGACACGAATACGCAGTATTTT. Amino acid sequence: CASSPDSDTNTQYF.